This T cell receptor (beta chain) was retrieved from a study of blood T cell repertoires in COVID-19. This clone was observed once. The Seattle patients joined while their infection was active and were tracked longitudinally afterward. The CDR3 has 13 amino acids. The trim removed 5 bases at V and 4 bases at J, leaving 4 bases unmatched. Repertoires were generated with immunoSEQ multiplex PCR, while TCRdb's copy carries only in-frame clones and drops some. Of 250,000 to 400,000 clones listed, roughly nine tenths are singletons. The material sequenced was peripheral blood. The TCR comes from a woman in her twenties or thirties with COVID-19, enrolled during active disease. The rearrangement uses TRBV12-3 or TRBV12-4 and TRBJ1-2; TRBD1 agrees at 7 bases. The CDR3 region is CASSRDSGYGYTF. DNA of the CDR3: TGTGCCAGCAGTAGGGACAGTGGCTATGGCTACACCTTC.